Given below is one TCR beta chain in context. The donor cohort consisted entirely of Caucasian adults residing in Nashville, Tennessee. The data originate from a study of shared clonotypes between healthy human individuals. For sorted subsets, 200 ng DNA per replicate equaled about 30,000 T cell genomes. Data came from immunoSEQ multiplex PCR; TCRdb stores just in-frame clones and leaves some out. This table has a few million clones, under 95% appearing once. CDR1 is SGHDN and CDR2 is FVKESK in the germline V gene. The CDR3 extends over 12 amino acids. The V end lost 2 bases, the J end lost 5 bases, and 7 bases lay between the germline ends.

The sequence was obtained from a man between 18 and 29 years old in good health. Some clones in this sample may be carry-over from other donors' samples. Sequencing was carried out using naive CD4+ T cells from PBMCs. Subset given: CD45RA+ positively selected. The chain employs TRBV14 and TRBJ2-7; a weak D match, TRBD2 (5 bases). The CDR3 nucleotides are TGTGCCAGCAGCCAATCGAGGGACGAGCAGTACTTC. Its translation: CASSQSRDEQYF.